This T cell receptor (beta chain) stems from a study of CXCR3-negative and CXCR3-positive naive CD8 T cells. UMI-labeled TRB cDNA libraries were prepared by 5' RACE. TCRdb re-called the 5' RACE reads; every CDR3 protein appears as one record, without DNA. The sample is made up of 6,500 to 8,000 distinct CDR3 sequences, and the top ten hold approximately 1.3% of it. In terms of frequency, this clonotype is medium-sized. Germline CDR1 SGDLS, CDR2 YYNGEE. The CDR3 covers 16 residues. The rearrangement joins TRBV9 to TRBJ1-4; TCRdb indicates TRBD1, and absent DNA this call remains unverified. This receptor was taken from a human donor in good health. Some clones in this sample may be carry-over from other donors' samples. Sequences were obtained from naive CXCR3- CD8+ T cells from blood. Indicated subset: CD45RO-CCR7+CD27+CD95- naive CD8+ T cells lacking CXCR3 (TNR3-). The CDR3: CASSAQGQATNEKLFF.